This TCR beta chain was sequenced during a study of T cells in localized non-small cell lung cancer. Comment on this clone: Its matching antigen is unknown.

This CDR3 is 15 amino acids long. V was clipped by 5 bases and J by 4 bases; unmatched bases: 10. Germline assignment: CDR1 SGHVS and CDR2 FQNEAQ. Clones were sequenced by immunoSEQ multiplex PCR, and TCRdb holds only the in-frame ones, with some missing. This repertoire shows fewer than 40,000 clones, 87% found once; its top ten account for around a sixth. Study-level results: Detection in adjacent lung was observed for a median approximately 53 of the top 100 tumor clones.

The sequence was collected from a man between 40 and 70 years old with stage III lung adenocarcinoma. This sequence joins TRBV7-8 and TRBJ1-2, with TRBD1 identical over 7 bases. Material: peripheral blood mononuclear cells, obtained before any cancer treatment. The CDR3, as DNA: TGTGCCAGCAGCCAGGGGGGGACACGAGTCTATGGCTACACCTTC. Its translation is CASSQGGTRVYGYTF.